This T cell receptor (beta chain) was recorded in a study of T cell responses to AZD1222 COVID-19 vaccine. The data were produced by immunoSEQ multiplex PCR, yet TCRdb's version contains in-frame clones alone and is incomplete. The sample shows 180,000 or so clones, about 89% of them seen only once. V was clipped by 3 bases and J by 0 bases, with 6 bases between them. Germline V CDR1 and CDR2: SQVTM, ANQGSEA. The CDR3 has 13 amino acids. The sample here was peripheral blood, taken 28 days after the second AZD1222 dose. The origin of this receptor is an adult who received the AZD1222 COVID-19 vaccine. The chain uses TRBV29-1 and TRBJ2-1, with D uncertain. CDR3 sequence: CSVDRSSYNEQFF. The CDR3 DNA reads as TGCAGCGTTGACAGAAGCTCCTACAATGAGCAGTTCTTC.